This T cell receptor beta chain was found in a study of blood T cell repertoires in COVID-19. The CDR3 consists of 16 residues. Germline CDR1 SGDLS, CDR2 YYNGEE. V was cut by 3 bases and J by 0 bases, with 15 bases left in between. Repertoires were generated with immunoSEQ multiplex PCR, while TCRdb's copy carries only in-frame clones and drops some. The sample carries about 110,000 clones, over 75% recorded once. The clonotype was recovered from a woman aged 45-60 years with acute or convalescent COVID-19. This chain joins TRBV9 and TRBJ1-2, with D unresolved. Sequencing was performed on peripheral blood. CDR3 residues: CASSGGRQFPNYGYTF. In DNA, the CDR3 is TGTGCCAGCAGCGGAGGGAGGCAGTTCCCTAACTATGGCTACACCTTC.